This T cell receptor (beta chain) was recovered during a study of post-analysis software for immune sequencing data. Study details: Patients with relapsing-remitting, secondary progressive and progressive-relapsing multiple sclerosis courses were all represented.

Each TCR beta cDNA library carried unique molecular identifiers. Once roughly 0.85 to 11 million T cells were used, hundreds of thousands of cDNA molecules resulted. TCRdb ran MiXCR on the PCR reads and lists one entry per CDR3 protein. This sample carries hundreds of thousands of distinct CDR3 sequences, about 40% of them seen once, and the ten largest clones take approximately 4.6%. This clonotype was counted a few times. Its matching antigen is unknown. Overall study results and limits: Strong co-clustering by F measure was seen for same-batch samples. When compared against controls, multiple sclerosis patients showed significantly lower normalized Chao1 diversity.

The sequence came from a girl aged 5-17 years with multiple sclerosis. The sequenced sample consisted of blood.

As DNA, the CDR3 is TGTGCCAGCAGCGCCGGGATCAATGAGCAGTTCTTC. Translating it yields CASSAGINEQFF. The chain recombines TRBV2 with TRBJ2-1, with D possibly matching TRBD2 (5 bases). Germline loops: CDR1 SNHLY, CDR2 FYNNEI. Trimming cost V 6 bases and J 6 bases, with 9 bases left between them. The CDR3 is 12 residues long.